This TCR beta chain was identified during a study of T cell changes during pregnancy in multiple sclerosis. The protocol was immunoSEQ multiplex PCR, while the TCRdb copy is restricted to in-frame clones and leaves out a portion. The table has more than 85,000 clones, approximately 93% seen once. V lost 5 bases and J lost 9, with 11 bases in between. The germline V gene encodes CDR1 MNHNY and CDR2 SVGAGI (reference sequence). The CDR3 is made up of 12 amino acids. The chain employs TRBV6-6 and TRBJ1-5, with D possibly being TRBD1 (5 bases). The sample here was peripheral blood, taken after pregnancy. The clonotype originates from a female donor in good health, enrolled as a control in a pregnancy study. The DNA for the CDR3 is TGTGCCAGCAGTACACCAACAGGGCCCCAGCATTTT. It translates to CASSTPTGPQHF.